The clone carrying this TCR beta chain appeared many times. Its antigen is currently unknown. One end of the junction varies from germline; a read error may be responsible. Germline loops: CDR1 LNHDA, CDR2 SQIVND (reference sequence). The CDR3 spans 13 residues. These data are taken from a study of regulatory T cells in long-lasting Graves disease. Study-level information: Persistent Graves' disease meant over 5 years of antithyroid drugs with positive TSH receptor antibodies.

Time point described: persistent/refractory GD, antithyroid drugs over 5 years with positive TRAb. The TCR library was made from RNA that had been extracted from PBMCs in TRIzol. CDR3 regions were amplified by Arm-PCR using iRepertoire HTBI primers to build TCR beta libraries. MiXCR, applied by TCRdb to the multiplex PCR reads, yields one record per CDR3 protein. The sample lists approximately 500,000 distinct CDR3 sequences; roughly 21% were seen once. Findings of the study overall: TCR diversity was lower in persistent than newly diagnosed Graves' disease. When disease was persistent, TRBV28, TRBJ1-2 and TRBJ2-5 were the favored segments. Accuracy may have suffered from the small sample size.

Source: peripheral blood mononuclear cells (PBMCs), taken when the disease was refractory, from a patient treated with antithyroid drugs. The receptor was derived from a female donor with Graves disease. V is TRBV19 and J is TRBJ1-5; no clear D gene. In DNA, the CDR3 is TGTGCCAGCAGTATAGGAGGTGACCAGCCCCAGCATTTT. It yields the protein CASSIGGDQPQHF.